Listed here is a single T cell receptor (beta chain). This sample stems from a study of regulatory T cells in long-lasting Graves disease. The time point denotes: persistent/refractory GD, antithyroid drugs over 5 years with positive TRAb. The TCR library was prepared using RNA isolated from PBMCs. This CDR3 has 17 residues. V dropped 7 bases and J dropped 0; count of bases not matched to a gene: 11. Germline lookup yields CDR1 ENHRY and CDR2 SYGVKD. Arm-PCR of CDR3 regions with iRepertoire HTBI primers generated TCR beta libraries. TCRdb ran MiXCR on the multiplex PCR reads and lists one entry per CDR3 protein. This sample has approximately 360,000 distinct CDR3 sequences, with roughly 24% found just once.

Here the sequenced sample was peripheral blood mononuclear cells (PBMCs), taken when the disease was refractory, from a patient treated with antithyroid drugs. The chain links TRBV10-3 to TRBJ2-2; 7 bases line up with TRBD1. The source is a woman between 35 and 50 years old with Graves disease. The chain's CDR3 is CAITLSPDRANTGELFF. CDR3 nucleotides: TGTGCCATCACCCTGAGCCCTGACAGGGCGAACACCGGGGAGCTGTTTTTT.